The present TCR beta chain was sequenced within a study of T cell responses to AZD1222 COVID-19 vaccine. Regarding the study as a whole: Among the donors, most were white British and more were female, and clonal diversity was possibly underestimated.

There are a few counts of this clone. The antigen is unknown. Assay: immunoSEQ multiplex PCR; the TCRdb copy retains only in-frame clones and omits some. The sample lists about 110,000 clones, approximately 94% occurring once. Samples with a second dose at about 4 or about 12 weeks were pooled together. There are 13 residues in the CDR3. Trimming cost V 7 bases and J 5 bases, with 17 bases left between them. CDR1 SQVTM and CDR2 ANQGSEA come from the germline V gene. This TCR was recovered from an adult who received the AZD1222 COVID-19 vaccine. This chain uses TRBV29-1 with TRBJ1-2; D perhaps matches TRBD1 (6 bases). The specimen was peripheral blood, collected 28 days after the second AZD1222 dose. For the CDR3, the DNA is TGCAGCGGTGGGACACCCGGATTATATGGCTACACCTTC. As protein: CSGGTPGLYGYTF.